This is a list of T cell receptor beta chains from one sample in a study of neurological immune-mediated disorders. TCRdb redid the calling of the 5' RACE reads with MiXCR, one entry per CDR3 protein. The table has roughly 60,000 distinct CDR3 sequences, around 10% seen once. The sequenced sample was PBMCs. The receptor source for this set is a man aged 55-75 years in good health. The CDR3 runs from the conserved cysteine through the conserved F or W.

V gene: TRBV29-1; J gene: TRBJ2-7; CDR3 protein: CSVGVGTYEQYF
V gene: TRBV14; J gene: TRBJ1-2; CDR3 protein: CASSENPVYGYTF
V gene: TRBV4-3; J gene: TRBJ1-5; CDR3 protein: CASSQDSGADQPQHF
V gene: TRBV7-2; J gene: TRBJ2-1; CDR3 protein: CASSSFPRGGGGEQFF
V gene: TRBV5-1; J gene: TRBJ2-5; CDR3 protein: CASSSGSGQETQYF
V gene: TRBV5-1; J gene: TRBJ1-2; CDR3 protein: CASARDGTNYGYTF
V gene: TRBV2; J gene: TRBJ1-2; CDR3 protein: CASSEAQIIYGYTF
V gene: TRBV20-1; J gene: TRBJ1-5; CDR3 protein: CSAATGGNNQPQHF
V gene: TRBV28; J gene: TRBJ1-6; CDR3 protein: CANSRPQWTDSPLHF
V gene: TRBV19; J gene: TRBJ1-4; CDR3 protein: CASSMSNRAEKLFF
V gene: TRBV5-5; J gene: TRBJ2-1; CDR3 protein: CASSFSNRGYGNEQFF
V gene: TRBV5-1; J gene: TRBJ2-1; CDR3 protein: CASSPNLSGGDEQFF
V gene: TRBV6-6; J gene: TRBJ2-3; CDR3 protein: CASSYSHQDTQYF
V gene: TRBV7-2; J gene: TRBJ1-6; CDR3 protein: CASGRGSYNSPLHF
V gene: TRBV14; J gene: TRBJ1-1; CDR3 protein: CASSHWDSEAFF
V gene: TRBV29-1; J gene: TRBJ1-1; CDR3 protein: CSVDSTGVGTEAFF
V gene: TRBV7-2; J gene: TRBJ1-5; CDR3 protein: CASSLGSVSNQPQHF
V gene: TRBV7-2; J gene: TRBJ1-6; CDR3 protein: CASSRQRGGYNSPLHF
V gene: TRBV28; J gene: TRBJ2-2; CDR3 protein: CASSLSRGGELFF
V gene: TRBV7-2; J gene: TRBJ2-3; CDR3 protein: CASSLRVGRGYTDTQYF
V gene: TRBV6-6; J gene: TRBJ2-7; CDR3 protein: CASSSEGKGYYEQYF
V gene: TRBV5-1; J gene: TRBJ2-1; CDR3 protein: CASSLAGLNEQFF
V gene: TRBV30; J gene: TRBJ1-3; CDR3 protein: CASREGGRNTIYF
V gene: TRBV24-1; J gene: TRBJ2-5; CDR3 protein: CATSDSTGETQYF
V gene: TRBV5-1; J gene: TRBJ2-3; CDR3 protein: CASSLVGRGTDTQYF
V gene: TRBV3-1; J gene: TRBJ2-7; CDR3 protein: CASSQAPQASYEQYF
V gene: TRBV5-6; J gene: TRBJ1-2; CDR3 protein: CASSPGPDYGYTF
V gene: TRBV6-2/TRBV6-3; J gene: TRBJ1-2; CDR3 protein: CASSNGGLNYGYTF
V gene: TRBV28; J gene: TRBJ1-4; CDR3 protein: CASSLARSRDEKLFF
V gene: TRBV11-2; J gene: TRBJ2-5; CDR3 protein: CASSSQGARETQYF
V gene: TRBV20-1; J gene: TRBJ1-2; CDR3 protein: CSASGGGYGYTF
V gene: TRBV20-1; J gene: TRBJ2-5; CDR3 protein: CSARLAGAETQYF
V gene: TRBV5-8; J gene: TRBJ2-2; CDR3 protein: CASSPYTGSGELFF
V gene: TRBV15; J gene: TRBJ1-4; CDR3 protein: CATIQGCTNEKLFF
V gene: TRBV20-1; J gene: TRBJ1-1; CDR3 protein: CSAQSGTGTEAFF
V gene: TRBV20-1; J gene: TRBJ2-2; CDR3 protein: CSARKTGTGETGELFF
V gene: TRBV20-1; J gene: TRBJ1-1; CDR3 protein: CSAWAVSLNTEAFF
V gene: TRBV29-1; J gene: TRBJ2-3; CDR3 protein: CSVEGGIITSTDTQYF
V gene: TRBV29-1; J gene: TRBJ2-7; CDR3 protein: CSVDFRTEQYF
V gene: TRBV5-1; J gene: TRBJ1-4; CDR3 protein: CASSSGATNEKLFF
V gene: TRBV7-2; J gene: TRBJ2-7; CDR3 protein: CVSSLAVGGLYDQYF
V gene: TRBV4-3; J gene: TRBJ1-5; CDR3 protein: CASSQGSGQPQHF
V gene: TRBV5-1; J gene: TRBJ2-3; CDR3 protein: CASSFTGLAGEADTQYF
V gene: TRBV14; J gene: TRBJ2-1; CDR3 protein: CASSQDPADAYNEQFF
V gene: TRBV12-3/TRBV12-4; J gene: TRBJ2-3; CDR3 protein: CASGTGASTDTQYF
V gene: TRBV20-1; J gene: TRBJ2-1; CDR3 protein: CSAVRGGAREQFF